The entry that follows covers one T cell receptor beta chain sequence. Germline assignment: CDR1 MNHEY and CDR2 SVGEGT. This CDR3 comprises 16 residues. Trimming removed 5 bases at V and 1 base at J, with 15 bases between. This table comes from immunoSEQ multiplex PCR, and its TCRdb copy is limited to in-frame clones, with some not included. The table includes 300,000 to 400,000 clones, 85% detected once. These data come from a study of blood T cell repertoires in COVID-19. Participant-given clinical history determined each cohort assignment. Participants in the exposed group had met a COVID-19 case in the 2 weeks before joining the study.

The V gene is TRBV6-2 or TRBV6-3, the J gene TRBJ2-1; D is unresolved. Sequenced material: PBMCs or T cells enriched from blood (not recorded which). This TCR was sampled from a woman aged 30 to 39 who had been exposed to COVID-19. DNA of the CDR3: TGTGCCAGCAGTCTAACATCGACACCTTCCTACAATGAGCAGTTCTTC. Its translation is CASSLTSTPSYNEQFF.